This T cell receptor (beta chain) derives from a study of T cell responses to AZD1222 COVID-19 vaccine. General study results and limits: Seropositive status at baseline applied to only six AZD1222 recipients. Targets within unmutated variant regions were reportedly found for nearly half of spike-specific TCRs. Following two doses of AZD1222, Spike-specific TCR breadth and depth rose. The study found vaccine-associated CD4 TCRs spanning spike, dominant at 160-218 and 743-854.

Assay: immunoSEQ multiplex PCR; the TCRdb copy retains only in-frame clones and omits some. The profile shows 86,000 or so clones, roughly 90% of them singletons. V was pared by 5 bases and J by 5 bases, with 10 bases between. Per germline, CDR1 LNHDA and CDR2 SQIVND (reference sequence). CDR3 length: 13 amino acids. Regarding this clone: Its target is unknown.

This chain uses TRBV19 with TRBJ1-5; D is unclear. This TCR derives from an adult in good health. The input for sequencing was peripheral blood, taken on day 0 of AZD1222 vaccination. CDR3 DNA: TGTGCCAGTAGTCTTCAGGTCTATCAGCCCCAGCATTTT. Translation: CASSLQVYQPQHF.